This TCR beta chain originates from a study of T-cell memory formation after mild COVID-19. Study overall: TCR clusters were largely donor specific. Findings and limits, study-wide: Memory from before infection featured some responding clones, which suggests cross-reactive memory joined.

5'RACE with constant-segment primers yielded barcoded, UMI-tagged TCR alpha and TCR beta cDNA libraries. TCRdb re-called the 5' RACE reads through MiXCR, storing one row per CDR3 protein. The repertoire includes about 320,000 distinct CDR3 sequences, roughly an eighth of them detected once, and 21% sits in the top ten. This clonotype was detected many times. Its antigen is still unknown. This CDR3 spans 16 amino acids. The V gene's germline CDR1 is SGHTA and CDR2 FQGNSA. V was trimmed by 0 bases and J by 0 bases, leaving 11 bases between them. Input material: PBMCs or a T cell subset sorted from them (not recorded which). The sequence was collected from a man aged 18 to 29 who had mild COVID-19 (a few samples of this study predate the infection). Cell type and time point are not known. The chain is built from TRBV7-2 and TRBJ2-5; a weak D match, TRBD1 (5 bases). CDR3 sequence: CASSLAKGLDQETQYF. The CDR3 nucleotides read TGTGCCAGCAGCTTAGCGAAGGGGCTGGACCAAGAGACCCAGTACTTC.